The TCR beta chain described here comes from a study of CD8+ T cells in alopecia areata. Across the study: Those treated were given oral tofacitinib at 5 to 10 mg twice daily. The study gave tofacitinib for 6 to 18 months, then 6 months off drug.

The investigators collected lesional scalp punch biopsies and peripheral blood from alopecia areata patients. The V and J ends lost 3 bases and 5 bases, in that order; junction bases with no gene match: 9. Germline CDR1 and CDR2: MGHRA and YSYEKL. The CDR3 contains 15 residues. TCR sequencing used cDNA made by reverse transcription of extracted RNA. The table came from immunoSEQ multiplex PCR; TCRdb's copy has only in-frame clones and leaves some out. Among 220,000 or so clones listed, 50% to 60% were seen once. The chain is built from TRBV4-1 and TRBJ2-5, with 7 bases matching TRBD1. The origin of this receptor is a human donor with alopecia areata. The sample was CD4+ T cells sorted from blood, taken at week 0. The CDR3 nucleotides read TGCGCCAGCAGCCAGAGACAGGGTTGGATGGAGACCCAGTACTTC. This gives the protein CASSQRQGWMETQYF.